The next 21 T cell receptor beta chains were all read from a single sample in a study of blood T cells in healthy people across ages. Sample-barcoded 5' priming and a J-beta primer mix drove a second PCR of 7 to 11 cycles. TCRdb passed the 5' RACE reads through MiXCR, listing each CDR3 protein once. The sample holds more than 1.4 million distinct CDR3 sequences, approximately 42% seen once. Material for sequencing was blood. These receptors were obtained from a woman aged 18 to 35 in good health.

This clonotype appeared a few times. The gene calls are TRBV12-3 or TRBV12-4 and TRBJ1-5; TRBD1 might be the D (5 bases). This CDR3 is 14 amino acids long. Trimming cost V 8 bases and J 2 bases, with 13 bases left between them. Written as DNA, the CDR3 is TGTGCCAGCGGGGGGAGGGTTGGCAATCAGCCCCAGCATTTT. This codes for CASGGRVGNQPQHF.

The rearrangement links TRBV5-4 to TRBJ1-1; D is ambiguous. Trimming pared 4 bases from V and 6 bases from J, leaving 13 bases between. The CDR3 contains 13 residues. CDR1 and CDR2 (germline): SGHNT, YYREEE (reference sequence). The CDR3 nucleotides are TGTGCCAGCAGCCCTACGACCGGGTCTGAAGCTTTCTTT. The encoded protein is CASSPTTGSEAFF.

In its sample, this clonotype was seen a few times. This chain links TRBV3-1 with TRBJ2-1; either TRBD1 or TRBD2 may supply D (5 bases each). Trimming took 4 bases from V and 8 from J, leaving 18 bases between them. In germline, CDR1 is LGHDT, CDR2 YNNKEL (reference sequence). CDR3 length equals 15 residues. CDR3 residues: CASSPRDPPGYEQFF. CDR3 coding DNA: TGTGCCAGCAGCCCCCGGGACCCTCCTGGGTATGAGCAGTTCTTC.

This clonotype was seen more than once but under ten times. The chain uses TRBV5-1 and TRBJ2-5; tentatively, D is TRBD1 or TRBD2 (5 bases each). There are 15 residues in the CDR3. Trimming stripped 4 bases from V and 3 bases from J, with 16 bases between. The germline V gene encodes CDR1 SGHRS and CDR2 YFSETQ. In DNA form, the CDR3 reads TGCGCCAGCAGCAGGACCGGGACGGTAGAAGAGACCCAGTACTTC. Residues: CASSRTGTVEETQYF.

The gene calls are TRBV20-1 and TRBJ2-4, with TRBD2 matching over 7 bases. In germline, CDR1 is DFQATT, CDR2 SNEGSKA (reference sequence). With V trimmed by 5 bases and J by 13 bases, 11 bases remained unmatched. This CDR3 comprises 12 residues. The CDR3 loop is CSAAPLAEEQYF. In DNA form, the CDR3 reads TGCAGTGCTGCCCCCCTAGCGGAAGAGCAGTACTTC.

This clonotype was observed a few times. V is TRBV20-1 and J is TRBJ1-5; maybe TRBD1 (5 bases). Germline values: CDR1 DFQATT, CDR2 SNEGSKA (reference sequence). V gave up 3 bases and J gave up 0 bases, with 21 bases separating them. CDR3 length: 18 amino acids. The chain's CDR3 is CSARLGGRGQGSNQPQHF. The CDR3 DNA sequence: TGCAGTGCTAGGTTGGGAGGGAGAGGGCAGGGTAGCAATCAGCCCCAGCATTTT.

V gene TRBV29-1 combines with J gene TRBJ2-3, with 11 bases that match TRBD2. The CDR3 spans 18 residues. Germline values: CDR1 SQVTM, CDR2 ANQGSEA. The junction had 9 bases not matched to a gene; V was cut back by 0 bases and J by 1 base. This chain's CDR3 is CSVEDSPYSGGGTDTQYF. The CDR3, as DNA: TGCAGCGTTGAAGATTCCCCCTATAGCGGGGGGGGCACAGATACGCAGTATTTT.

The chain couples TRBV2 to TRBJ2-3; a weak D match, TRBD2 (6 bases). Trimming shortened V by 7 bases and J by 0 bases, and 14 bases separated the two germline ends. CDR3 length: 15 residues. From germline, CDR1 is SNHLY and CDR2 FYNNEI. CDR3 nucleotide sequence: TGTGCCAGCAATTCGGGAGTGGCTAGCACAGATACGCAGTATTTT. Protein sequence: CASNSGVASTDTQYF.

The chain recombines TRBV10-3 with TRBJ2-7; possible D gene TRBD2, 5 bases. V was pared by 11 bases and J by 3 bases, with 17 bases between. Germline assignment: CDR1 ENHRY and CDR2 SYGVKD. CDR3 length equals 13 residues. In DNA, the CDR3 is TGTGCCGTCGGTGGGGAGCTCTACTACGAGCAGTACTTC. Encoded protein: CAVGGELYYEQYF.

Concerning this clonotype itself: This could be a read error, since a much larger clone is one nucleotide away. The chain employs TRBV29-1 and TRBJ2-7, with a tentative D call TRBD2 (6 bases). The CDR3 consists of 12 residues. Germline V gene lookup returns CDR1 SQVTM and CDR2 ANQGSEA. Trimming pared 4 bases from V and 7 bases from J, leaving 14 bases between. For the CDR3, the DNA is TGCAGCGTTGGTTGGAGGGGCAATGAGCAGTACTTC. Translating gives CSVGWRGNEQYF.

The chain joins TRBV7-8 to TRBJ2-3; D is perhaps TRBD2 (5 bases). Germline values: CDR1 SGHVS, CDR2 FQNEAQ. Trimming cost V 1 base and J 7 bases, with 15 bases left between them. This CDR3 has 15 residues. CDR3: CASSLGGRHLNTQYF. CDR3 coding DNA: TGTGCCAGCAGCTTAGGAGGGAGACATTTAAATACGCAGTATTTT.

V usage is TRBV25-1 and J usage is TRBJ1-1, with D perhaps TRBD1 (5 bases). V was clipped by 3 bases and J by 4 bases, with 24 bases between them. The CDR3 totals 18 residues. Germline CDR1 and CDR2: MGHDK and SYGVNS. CDR3 loop: CASSEAQTGTGFRTEAFF. Here the CDR3 DNA reads TGTGCCAGCAGTGAGGCCCAAACCGGGACCGGATTTCGCACTGAAGCTTTCTTT. The full variable domain, completed using reference TRBV25-1 and TRBJ1-1, is EADIYQTPRYLVIGTGKKITLECSQTMGHDKMYWYQQDPGMELHLIHYSYGVNSTEKGDLSSESTVSRIRTEHFPLTLESARPSHTSQYLCASSEAQTGTGFRTEAFFGQGTRLTVV.

The chain has TRBV10-3 and TRBJ2-1, with 10 bases identical to TRBD1. V trimming: 7 bases; J trimming: 13 bases; junction bases outside the gene matches: 7. Per germline, CDR1 ENHRY and CDR2 SYGVKD. The CDR3 is made up of 12 amino acids. The chain's CDR3 is CAINWDRGGQFF. The CDR3 nucleotides are TGTGCCATCAACTGGGACAGGGGAGGTCAGTTCTTC.

The chain joins TRBV5-1 to TRBJ2-1, with 9 bases aligning to TRBD2. This CDR3 is built from 15 residues. CDR1 and CDR2 from the germline V gene are SGHRS and YFSETQ. Trimming cost V 5 bases and J 3 bases; bases outside gene matches: 6. The chain's CDR3 is CASSERGVNYNEQFF. Here the CDR3 DNA reads TGCGCCAGCAGTGAGCGGGGGGTAAACTACAATGAGCAGTTCTTC. Based on the CDR3 plus reference TRBV5-1 and TRBJ2-1, the full variable domain is KAGVTQTPRYLIKTRGQQVTLSCSPISGHRSVSWYQQTPGQGLQFLFEYFSETQRNKGNFPGRFSGRQFSNSRSEMNVSTLELGDSALYLCASSERGVNYNEQFFGPGTRLTVL.

This clonotype appeared a few times. The genes are TRBV6-5 and TRBJ2-5, with 7 bases lining up with TRBD2. The CDR3 is made up of 14 amino acids. The J segment lost 5 bases and the V segment lost 0 bases, leaving 3 bases of the junction unmatched. Germline CDR1 reads MNHEY; CDR2 reads SVGAGI. The CDR3 DNA reads TGTGCCAGCAGTTACTCGATGGGGGGGGAGACCCAGTACTTC. This codes for CASSYSMGGETQYF.

V and J are TRBV2 and TRBJ2-1; 9 bases align to TRBD1. The V gene end was trimmed by 5 bases and the J gene end by 8 bases; junction bases not matched to a gene: 10. In germline, CDR1 is SNHLY, CDR2 FYNNEI. The CDR3 consists of 15 residues. The CDR3 bases are TGTGCCAGCAGTTTTGACAGGGGGTTATACGATGAGCAGTTCTTC. Its translation is CASSFDRGLYDEQFF. The full variable domain, rest sourced from reference TRBV2 and TRBJ2-1, is EPEVTQTPSHQVTQMGQEVILRCVPISNHLYFYWYRQILGQKVEFLVSFYNNEISEKSEIFDDQFSVERPDGSNFTLKIRSTKLEDSAMYFCASSFDRGLYDEQFFGPGTRLTVL.

V usage is TRBV14 and J usage is TRBJ2-3, with 8 bases matching TRBD1. Germline V gene sequence: CDR1 SGHDN, CDR2 FVKESK. V shed 2 bases and J 5 bases; nucleotides not matched to a gene: 9. The CDR3 is made up of 16 amino acids. The DNA for the CDR3 is TGTGCCAGCAGCCAAAGGTCTCAGGGGGCAAGAGATACGCAGTATTTT. Its translation: CASSQRSQGARDTQYF.

This clonotype appeared many times. The chain joins TRBV6-1 to TRBJ2-3; 7 nucleotides match TRBD1. With V trimmed by 1 base and J by 4 bases, 5 bases remained unmatched. The CDR3 has 15 residues. Germline V CDR1 and CDR2: MNHNS, SASEGT. CDR3 amino acids: CASSEEAGGPDTQYF. CDR3 in DNA: TGTGCCAGCAGTGAAGAGGCAGGGGGTCCAGATACGCAGTATTTT.

The count of this clonotype is one. The V gene is TRBV28, the J gene TRBJ2-7; the D gene is possibly TRBD2 (5 bases). V shed 6 bases and J shed 7 bases, with 22 bases lying between them. The CDR3 is 15 residues long. Looked up from germline, CDR1 is MDHEN and CDR2 is SYDVKM. CDR3 sequence (DNA): TGTGCCAGCAGGACTCCGACTAAGGCACTCAATGAGCAGTACTTC. Translated, it gives CASRTPTKALNEQYF. Full variable domain (rest looked up from reference TRBV28 and TRBJ2-7): DVKVTQSSRYLVKRTGEKVFLECVQDMDHENMFWYRQDPGLGLRLIYFSYDVKMKEKGDIPEGYSVSREKKERFSLILESASTNQTSMYLCASRTPTKALNEQYFGPGTRLTVT.

CDR3 sequence (DNA): TGTGCCAGCAACACGATACCGGGACAGGGTAGGGGTGGAGAGCAGTTCTTC. Protein sequence: CASNTIPGQGRGGEQFF. The chain carries TRBV5-5 and TRBJ2-1; 9 bases match TRBD1. Trimming cost V 6 bases and J 10 bases; bases outside gene matches: 20. Germline V CDR1 and CDR2: SGHKS, YYEKEE (reference sequence). The CDR3 totals 17 residues. Based on the CDR3 plus reference TRBV5-5 and TRBJ2-1, the full variable domain is DAGVTQSPTHLIKTRGQQVTLRCSPISGHKSVSWYQQVLGQGPQFIFQYYEKEERGRGNFPDRFSARQFPNYSSELNVNALLLGDSALYLCASNTIPGQGRGGEQFFGPGTRLTVL.

CDR3 nucleotide sequence: TGTGCCAGCAGTGTCAGGTCAGAGGGGACCCAGTACTTC. Translation gives CASSVRSEGTQYF. The chain uses TRBV27 and TRBJ2-5; TRBD2 is a possible D gene (5 bases). Trimming pared 5 bases from V and 7 bases from J, leaving 14 bases between. The CDR3 has 13 amino acids. Germline V lookup: CDR1 MNHEY, CDR2 SMNVEV (reference sequence).